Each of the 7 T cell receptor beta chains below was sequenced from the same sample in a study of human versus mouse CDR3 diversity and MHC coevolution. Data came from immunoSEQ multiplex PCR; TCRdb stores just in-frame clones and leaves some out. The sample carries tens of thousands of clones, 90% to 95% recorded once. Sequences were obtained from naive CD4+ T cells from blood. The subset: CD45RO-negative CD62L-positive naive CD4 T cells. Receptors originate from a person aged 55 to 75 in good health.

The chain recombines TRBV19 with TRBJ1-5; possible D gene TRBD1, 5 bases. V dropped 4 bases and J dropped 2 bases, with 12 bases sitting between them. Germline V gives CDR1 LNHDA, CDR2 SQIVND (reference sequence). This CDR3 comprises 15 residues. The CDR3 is CASSRGGPGNQPQHF. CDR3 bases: TGTGCCAGTAGTAGGGGGGGACCGGGCAATCAGCCCCAGCATTTT.

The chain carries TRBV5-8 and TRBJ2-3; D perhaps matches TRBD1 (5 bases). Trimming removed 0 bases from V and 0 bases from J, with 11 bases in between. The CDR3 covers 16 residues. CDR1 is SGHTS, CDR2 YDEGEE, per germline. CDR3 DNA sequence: TGTGCCAGCAGCTTGGGACAGTACCCAAGCACAGATACGCAGTATTTT. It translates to CASSLGQYPSTDTQYF.

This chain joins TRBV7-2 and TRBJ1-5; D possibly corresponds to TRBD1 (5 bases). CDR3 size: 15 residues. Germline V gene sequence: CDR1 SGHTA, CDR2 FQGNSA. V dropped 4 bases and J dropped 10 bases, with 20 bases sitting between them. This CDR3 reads CASSSADIDRPPQHF. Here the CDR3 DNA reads TGTGCCAGCAGCTCCGCCGATATCGACAGACCTCCCCAGCATTTT.

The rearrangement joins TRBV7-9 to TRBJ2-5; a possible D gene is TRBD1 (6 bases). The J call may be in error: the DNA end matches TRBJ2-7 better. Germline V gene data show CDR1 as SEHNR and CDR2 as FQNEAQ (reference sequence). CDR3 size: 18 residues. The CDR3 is CASSSLRAGAVGSYEQYF. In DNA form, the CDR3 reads TGTGCCAGCAGCTCTCTAAGGGCAGGGGCAGTAGGTTCCTACGAGCAGTACTTC.

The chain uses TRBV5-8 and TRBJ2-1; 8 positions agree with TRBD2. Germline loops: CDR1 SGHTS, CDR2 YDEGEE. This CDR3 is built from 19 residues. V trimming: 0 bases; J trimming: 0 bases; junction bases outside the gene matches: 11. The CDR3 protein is CASSLAVTTSASSYNEQFF. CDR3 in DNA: TGTGCCAGCAGCTTGGCTGTTACGACTAGCGCTAGCTCCTACAATGAGCAGTTCTTC.

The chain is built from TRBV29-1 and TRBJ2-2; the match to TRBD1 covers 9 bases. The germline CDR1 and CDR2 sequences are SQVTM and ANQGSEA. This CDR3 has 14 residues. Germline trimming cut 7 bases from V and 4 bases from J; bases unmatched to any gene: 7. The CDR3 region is CSGRTGATTGELFF. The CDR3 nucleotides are TGCAGCGGTAGGACAGGGGCCACCACCGGGGAGCTGTTTTTT.

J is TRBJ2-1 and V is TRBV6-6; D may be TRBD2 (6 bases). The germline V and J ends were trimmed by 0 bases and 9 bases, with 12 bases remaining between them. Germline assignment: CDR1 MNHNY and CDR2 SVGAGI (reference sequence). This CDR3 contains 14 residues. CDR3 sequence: CASSYSYGEAEQFF. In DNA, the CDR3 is TGTGCCAGCAGTTACTCGTACGGGGAGGCTGAGCAGTTCTTC.